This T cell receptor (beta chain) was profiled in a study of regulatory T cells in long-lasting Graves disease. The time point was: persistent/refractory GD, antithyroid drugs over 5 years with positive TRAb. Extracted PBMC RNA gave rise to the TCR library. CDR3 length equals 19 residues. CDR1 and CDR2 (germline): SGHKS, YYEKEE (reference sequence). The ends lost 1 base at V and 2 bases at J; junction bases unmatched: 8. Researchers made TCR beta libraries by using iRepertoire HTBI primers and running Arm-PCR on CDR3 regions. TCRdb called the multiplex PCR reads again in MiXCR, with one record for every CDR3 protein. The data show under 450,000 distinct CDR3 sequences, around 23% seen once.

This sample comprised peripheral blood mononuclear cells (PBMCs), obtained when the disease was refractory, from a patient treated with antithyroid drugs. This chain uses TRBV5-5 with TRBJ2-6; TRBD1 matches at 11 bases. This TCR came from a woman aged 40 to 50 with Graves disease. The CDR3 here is CASSLSRDRGITGANVLTF. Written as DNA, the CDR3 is TGTGCCAGCAGCTTGAGCCGGGACAGGGGGATTACTGGGGCCAACGTCCTGACTTTC.